This T cell receptor (beta chain) was captured in a study of early T cells in non-severe SARS-CoV-2 infection. About the study: From unsorted whole blood, bulk RNA was sequenced, and the chains remained unpaired.

CDR1 is GTSNPN and CDR2 is SVGIG in the germline V gene (reference sequence). The germline V and J ends were trimmed by 0 bases and 8 bases, with 13 bases remaining between them. The CDR3 has 13 amino acids. Concerning this clonotype itself: Antigen: not known.

Study-wide findings and caveats: Database matching using VDJdb favored anti-spike CD8 responses, with private and CD4 specificities left missing.

TCRdb reprocessed the 5' RACE reads with MiXCR, giving one entry per CDR3 protein. Of about 59,000 distinct CDR3 sequences in the sample, about 13% were seen once. Sequenced material: whole blood, taken at baseline. The sequence derives from an adult who was a healthcare worker with PCR-confirmed SARS-CoV-2 infection or an uninfected control (not recorded which). The chain joins TRBV30 to TRBJ1-2; no firm D call. The CDR3 region is CAWSVRNGLGYTF. For the CDR3, the DNA is TGTGCCTGGAGTGTACGAAACGGTTTGGGCTACACCTTC. Combining the CDR3 with reference TRBV30 and TRBJ1-2 gives the whole variable domain SQTIHQWPATLVQPVGSPLSLECTVEGTSNPNLYWYRQAAGRGLQLLFYSVGIGQISSEVPQNLSASRPQDRQFILSSKKLLLSDSGFYLCAWSVRNGLGYTFGSGTRLTVV.